This entry is about one T cell receptor (beta chain). Its antigen is not identified. These data come from a study of OX40 agonist ivuxolimab in advanced cancers. Study-level information: Partial responses were observed in three patients, of whom one had hepatocellular carcinoma and two had cutaneous melanoma. Study-level results: Patients with a partial response at 0.1-3.0 mg/kg had among the lowest clonal expansion.

Germline lookup yields CDR1 SGHKS and CDR2 YYEKEE (reference sequence). Trimming cost V 7 bases and J 4 bases, with 17 bases left between them. This CDR3 spans 14 amino acids. The repertoire was sequenced with immunoSEQ multiplex PCR; TCRdb's copy has only in-frame clones and lacks some. This sample carries 90,000 to 95,000 clones, roughly 80% of them seen once, and the ten largest clones take 0.9% to 1.2%. This clonotype was obtained from an adult with an advanced solid tumor such as melanoma, head and neck, liver or kidney cancer. The gene calls are TRBV5-5 and TRBJ1-2; TRBD1 is a possible D gene (6 bases). Sequencing was performed on CD4+ or CD8+ T cells sorted from blood, taken in a trial of the OX40 agonist ivuxolimab. The CDR3 DNA sequence: TGTGCCAGCGATCCCCGACAGGAGAGCTATGGCTACACCTTC. Amino acid sequence: CASDPRQESYGYTF.